A single sample is the source of the 28 T cell receptor beta chains below, sequenced in a study of T-cell memory formation after mild COVID-19. TCRdb analysed the 5' RACE reads with MiXCR anew, one entry per CDR3 protein. The data show approximately 290,000 distinct CDR3 sequences, roughly a fifth seen once. The sample taken for sequencing was PBMCs or a T cell subset sorted from them (not recorded which). The receptors come from a man younger than 30 who had mild COVID-19 (a few samples of this study predate the infection). Cell type and time point are not known.

This clonotype occurred a few times. CDR3 in DNA: TGTGCCAGCAGCTTAGGGGGGCTGTCTAATGAAAAACTGTTTTTT. It specifies CASSLGGLSNEKLFF. The chain joins TRBV7-2 to TRBJ1-4; possible D gene TRBD1, 6 bases. V lost 1 base to trimming and J lost 3 bases, with 9 bases between them. The CDR3 runs to 15 residues. From germline, CDR1 is SGHTA and CDR2 FQGNSA.

This clonotype occurred a few times. The V call is TRBV15, the J call TRBJ2-7, with D possibly being TRBD2 (5 bases). Germline V lookup: CDR1 LNHNV, CDR2 YYDKDF (reference sequence). The ends were cut back, 1 base at V and 2 bases at J, with 15 bases in the middle. This CDR3 is built from 16 residues. CDR3 sequence reads: CATSRGWNQEAYEQYF. The CDR3 bases are TGTGCCACCAGCAGAGGTTGGAACCAGGAGGCCTACGAGCAGTACTTC.

This clonotype showed up many times. The chain employs TRBV18 and TRBJ2-7; 8 bases are shared with TRBD2. The CDR3 has 15 amino acids. The V gene's germline CDR1 is KGHSH and CDR2 LQKENI. J lost 2 bases, V lost 3 bases, and 6 bases had no gene match. Here the CDR3 DNA reads TGTGCCAGCTCACCCACGGGGGGGACGACCTACGAGCAGTACTTC. Its translation is CASSPTGGTTYEQYF.

This clonotype was counted a few times. The chain uses TRBV7-3 and TRBJ2-2, with 10 bases fitting TRBD2. Trimming took 5 bases from V and 3 from J; bases not matched to a gene: 9. The CDR3 runs to 17 residues. CDR1 is SGHTA and CDR2 is FQGTGA in the germline V gene. The CDR3 here is CASSTSGTSVYTGELFF. The CDR3 region has the DNA TGTGCCAGCAGCACCTCCGGGACTAGCGTTTACACCGGGGAGCTGTTTTTT.

The chain has TRBV18 and TRBJ1-5, with TRBD1 matching 10 bases. Per germline, CDR1 KGHSH and CDR2 LQKENI. The CDR3 extends over 16 amino acids. V lost 4 bases to trimming and J lost 0 bases; unmatched junction nucleotides: 3. The CDR3 bases are TGTGCCAGCTCACTGGACAGGGGGACTAGCAATCAGCCCCAGCATTTT. Translated: CASSLDRGTSNQPQHF.

CDR3 bases: TGTGCCAGCAGCTCCCCCTTTCGGGAGCAGTACTTC. Its protein product is CASSSPFREQYF. The V gene is TRBV7-2, the J gene TRBJ2-7; D gene uncertain. Germline V gives CDR1 SGHTA, CDR2 FQGNSA. V dropped 4 bases and J dropped 7 bases, with 11 bases sitting between them. CDR3 size: 12 residues.

This clonotype was seen a few times. The chain carries TRBV7-2 and TRBJ2-2; unclear D gene. The CDR3 contains 14 residues. The ends were cut back, 4 bases at V and 3 bases at J, with 9 bases in the middle. Per germline, CDR1 SGHTA and CDR2 FQGNSA. The DNA for the CDR3 is TGTGCCAGCAGCTGGGCGGCGGACACCGGGGAGCTGTTTTTT. Residues: CASSWAADTGELFF.

This clonotype was found a few times. The V call is TRBV5-5, the J call TRBJ2-2, with D unclear. The V gene lost 5 bases and the J gene lost 2 bases, with 4 bases spanning the gap. CDR3 length: 12 amino acids. Germline CDR1 and CDR2: SGHKS and YYEKEE (reference sequence). The CDR3 protein is CASRFNTGELFF. DNA for the CDR3: TGTGCCAGCAGGTTCAACACCGGGGAGCTGTTTTTT.

This clonotype was seen a single time. The V call is TRBV13, the J call TRBJ1-4; possibly TRBD1 for D (6 bases). This CDR3 is 16 amino acids long. V lost 5 bases, J lost 5 bases, and 18 bases lay in between. CDR1 PRHDT and CDR2 FYEKMQ come from the germline V gene (reference sequence). CDR3 DNA sequence: TGTGCCAGCAGCACCCGCCTTCGACAGGCGAATGAAAAACTGTTTTTT. Translation gives CASSTRLRQANEKLFF.

The V and J genes are TRBV18 and TRBJ2-3, with D perhaps matching TRBD1 (5 bases). The germline V and J ends were trimmed by 0 bases and 4 bases, with 8 bases remaining between them. Germline CDR1 KGHSH, CDR2 LQKENI. The CDR3 extends over 14 amino acids. The CDR3 loop is CASSPPAGPDTQYF. The CDR3 DNA reads as TGTGCCAGCTCACCACCGGCAGGGCCAGATACGCAGTATTTT.

The genes are TRBV7-9 and TRBJ2-7, with D possibly being TRBD2 (5 bases). The germline V gene has CDR1 SEHNR and CDR2 FQNEAQ (reference sequence). Trimming took off 5 bases at V and 2 bases at J, with 7 bases between the two ends. This CDR3 has 12 residues. CDR3 sequence (DNA): TGTGCCAGCAGCCATAGCGCCTACGAGCAGTACTTC. Amino acid sequence: CASSHSAYEQYF. Full variable domain (rest looked up from reference TRBV7-9 and TRBJ2-7): DTGVSQNPRHKITKRGQNVTFRCDPISEHNRLYWYRQTLGQGPEFLTYFQNEAQLEKSRLLSDRFSAERPKGSFSTLEIQRTEQGDSAMYLCASSHSAYEQYFGPGTRLTVT.

The V and J genes are TRBV7-2 and TRBJ1-1; TRBD1 matches at 8 bases. CDR1 is SGHTA, CDR2 FQGNSA, per germline. This CDR3 has 15 amino acids. The V gene end was trimmed by 5 bases and the J gene end by 3 bases; junction bases not matched to a gene: 8. CDR3 coding DNA: TGTGCCAGCAGCACCCACAGGGGGTCGGACACTGAAGCTTTCTTT. Its translation: CASSTHRGSDTEAFF.

This clonotype was seen only a few times. V gene TRBV30 combines with J gene TRBJ1-5; the D is unclear. The V end lost 3 bases, the J end lost 9 bases, and 18 bases lay between the germline ends. CDR1 and CDR2 (germline): GTSNPN, SVGIG (reference sequence). This CDR3 spans 14 amino acids. The CDR3 DNA is TGTGCCTGGAGAAAAGGAGGCCGATTGGGGCCCCAGCATTTT. Translated: CAWRKGGRLGPQHF.

This chain connects TRBV7-2 to TRBJ1-2; D call uncertain. CDR1 SGHTA and CDR2 FQGNSA come from the germline V gene. V was cut by 0 bases and J by 4 bases, with 15 bases left in between. This CDR3 is built from 16 residues. The CDR3 DNA is TGTGCCAGCAGCTTAGCCACAGCCCTGAGGATCTATGGCTACACCTTC. Encoded protein: CASSLATALRIYGYTF.

This clonotype was counted between two and nine times. The chain employs TRBV6-5 and TRBJ2-5; 9 nucleotides line up with TRBD1. In germline, CDR1 is MNHEY, CDR2 SVGAGI. With V trimmed by 6 bases and J by 2 bases, 13 bases remained unmatched. This CDR3 region has 17 residues. CDR3: CASSSMTGGDPQETQYF. The CDR3 DNA reads as TGTGCCAGCAGCTCCATGACAGGGGGTGACCCACAAGAGACCCAGTACTTC.

This chain joins TRBV19 and TRBJ2-3, with 7 bases matching TRBD2. The germline CDR1 and CDR2 sequences are LNHDA and SQIVND (reference sequence). The CDR3 is 14 residues long. V dropped 5 bases and J dropped 3; count of bases not matched to a gene: 5. This CDR3 reads CASSPRRGTDTQYF. CDR3 in DNA: TGTGCCAGTAGTCCCCGGCGGGGGACAGATACGCAGTATTTT.

The chain couples TRBV15 to TRBJ2-1; TRBD2 aligns across 8 bases. From germline, CDR1 is LNHNV and CDR2 YYDKDF (reference sequence). CDR3 length equals 15 residues. V shed 0 bases and J 7 bases; nucleotides not matched to a gene: 5. Here the CDR3 reads CATSRDSGGPNEQFF. The CDR3, as DNA: TGTGCCACCAGCAGAGACAGCGGGGGCCCAAATGAGCAGTTCTTC.

The chain couples TRBV18 to TRBJ2-7, with D possibly matching TRBD2 (6 bases). V dropped 5 bases and J dropped 2 bases, with 19 bases sitting between them. Germline V gene data show CDR1 as KGHSH and CDR2 as LQKENI. This CDR3 contains 16 residues. CDR3 sequence: CASSSSGRGSTYEQYF. Here the CDR3 DNA reads TGTGCCAGCTCATCATCCGGACGGGGGTCCACCTACGAGCAGTACTTC.

The chain combines TRBV19 with TRBJ2-5; D may correspond to TRBD1 or TRBD2 (5 bases each). Per the germline V gene, CDR1 is LNHDA and CDR2 is SQIVND (reference sequence). V was cut by 3 bases and J by 5 bases, with 16 bases left in between. The CDR3 is 15 amino acids. CDR3 loop: CASSMRGPLRETQYF. The CDR3, as DNA: TGTGCCAGTAGTATGAGGGGACCTCTGCGGGAGACCCAGTACTTC.

The V call is TRBV27, the J call TRBJ1-2, with D possibly being TRBD1 (5 bases). The CDR3 consists of 13 residues. V was pared by 7 bases and J by 4 bases, with 13 bases between. Germline values: CDR1 MNHEY, CDR2 SMNVEV (reference sequence). For the CDR3, the DNA is TGTGCCAGCACGGAAGGGGTGGGCTATGGCTACACCTTC. Its protein is CASTEGVGYGYTF.

This clonotype was counted only a few times. The chain couples TRBV4-3 to TRBJ1-1; weak D call: TRBD1 (5 bases). The ends were cut back, 0 bases at V and 5 bases at J, with 22 bases in the middle. This CDR3 is built from 18 residues. The germline gives CDR1 LGHNA, CDR2 YSLEER. This CDR3 is CASSQDRGDRGSWTEAFF. CDR3 DNA sequence: TGCGCCAGCAGCCAAGATCGGGGCGATAGGGGAAGTTGGACTGAAGCTTTCTTT.

The chain carries TRBV4-3 and TRBJ2-7; D tentatively reads TRBD1 or TRBD2 (5 bases each). The CDR3 loop spans 14 amino acids. Trimming took 1 base from V and 2 from J, leaving 9 bases between them. In germline, CDR1 is LGHNA, CDR2 YSLEER. Written as DNA, the CDR3 is TGCGCCAGCAGCCAAGGACGGGACCCCTACGAGCAGTACGTC. It translates to CASSQGRDPYEQYV.

This clonotype occurred a few times. The genes are TRBV20-1 and TRBJ2-3; perhaps D is TRBD1 or TRBD2 (5 bases each). Germline V CDR1 and CDR2: DFQATT, SNEGSKA (reference sequence). CDR3 size: 13 residues. The V end lost 0 bases, the J end lost 3 bases, and 7 bases lay between the germline ends. As DNA, the CDR3 is TGCAGTGCTAGAGAGGGACCTACAGATACGCAGTATTTT. This gives the protein CSAREGPTDTQYF.

V gene TRBV4-1 combines with J gene TRBJ1-2; 10 positions match TRBD1. The CDR3 has 15 amino acids. V shed 4 bases, J shed 4 bases, and the junction held 6 bases outside the gene matches. Germline CDR1 and CDR2: MGHRA and YSYEKL. DNA of the CDR3: TGCGCCAGCAGCCTCCCGGGACAGGGGAGCTATGGCTACACCTTC. As protein: CASSLPGQGSYGYTF.

This clonotype was observed a few times. This chain uses TRBV24-1 with TRBJ2-2, with D perhaps TRBD2 (7 bases). V lost 1 base and J lost 6, with 14 bases in between. Germline V gene sequence: CDR1 KGHDR, CDR2 SFDVKD. This CDR3 comprises 16 residues. The CDR3 loop is CATSDFGTGRAGELFF. The CDR3 coding sequence is TGTGCCACCAGTGATTTTGGAACAGGGAGGGCCGGGGAGCTGTTTTTT.

The chain couples TRBV4-1 to TRBJ2-7; no definite D call. Deletions cut 3 bases from V and 4 bases from J, with 13 bases between. This CDR3 contains 14 residues. CDR1 is MGHRA, CDR2 YSYEKL, per germline. This CDR3 is CASSHGRMGYEQYF. CDR3 DNA sequence: TGCGCCAGCAGCCACGGGCGTATGGGATACGAGCAGTACTTC.

This clonotype was detected only a few times. This sequence joins TRBV7-9 and TRBJ2-5; D possibly corresponds to TRBD2 (6 bases). The germline V gene has CDR1 SEHNR and CDR2 FQNEAQ (reference sequence). The length of the CDR3 is 14 residues. Trimming stripped 1 base from V and 2 bases from J, with 8 bases between. In nucleotides, the CDR3 is TGTGCCAGCAGCTTAGGGGGGGAGCAAGAGACCCAGTACTTC. Its protein product is CASSLGGEQETQYF.

This clonotype has just a few counts. This chain joins TRBV11-1 and TRBJ1-5; the D is unclear. The V gene's germline CDR1 is SGHAT and CDR2 FQDESV (reference sequence). V was trimmed by 1 base and J by 0 bases, leaving 13 bases between them. There are 17 residues in the CDR3. CDR3 sequence: CASSLERAADSNQPQHF. In nucleotides, the CDR3 is TGTGCCAGCAGCTTAGAGAGGGCAGCCGATAGCAATCAGCCCCAGCATTTT. The whole variable domain, filled in from reference TRBV11-1 and TRBJ1-5, reads EAEVAQSPRYKITEKSQAVAFWCDPISGHATLYWYRQILGQGPELLVQFQDESVVDDSQLPKDRFSAERLKGVDSTLKIQPAELGDSAMYLCASSLERAADSNQPQHFGDGTRLSIL.